This is a list of T cell receptor beta chains from one sample in a study of cytomegalovirus exposure and HLA in healthy donors. TCRdb's table, derived via immunoSEQ multiplex PCR, lists solely in-frame clones and lacks some. Of under 200,000 clones listed, 75% to 90% were seen once; the top ten hold roughly 0.98%. The source material was PBMCs. The source is a boy younger than 10 in good health and CMV-seronegative. Each CDR3 is given with its conserved first and last residue. The order of the fields is J gene, D gene, V gene, CDR3 protein, CDR3 DNA. The D gene is left open where the match is weak.

J gene: TRBJ2-7; D gene: NA; V gene: TRBV7-9; CDR3 protein: CASSSLYEQYF; CDR3 DNA: TGTGCCAGCAGCTCCCTCTACGAGCAGTACTTC
J gene: TRBJ1-2; D gene: NA; V gene: TRBV10-1; CDR3 protein: CASSDTVKAANYGYTF; CDR3 DNA: TGCGCCAGCAGCGACACTGTGAAGGCAGCTAACTATGGCTACACCTTC
J gene: TRBJ1-1; D gene: NA; V gene: TRBV7-3; CDR3 protein: CASSLDRLNTEAFF; CDR3 DNA: TGTGCCAGCAGCTTAGACAGGTTGAACACTGAAGCTTTCTTT
J gene: TRBJ2-1; D gene: NA; V gene: TRBV9; CDR3 protein: CASSPEGAYNEQFF; CDR3 DNA: TGTGCCAGCAGCCCCGAGGGAGCCTACAATGAGCAGTTCTTC
J gene: TRBJ1-1; D gene: NA; V gene: TRBV2; CDR3 protein: CASSDWAGPNTEAFF; CDR3 DNA: TGTGCCAGCAGTGATTGGGCAGGGCCTAACACTGAAGCTTTCTTT
J gene: TRBJ2-1; D gene: NA; V gene: TRBV10-3; CDR3 protein: CAISEVRANEQFF; CDR3 DNA: TGTGCCATCAGTGAGGTCAGGGCCAATGAGCAGTTCTTC
J gene: TRBJ1-5; D gene: TRBD1; V gene: TRBV19; CDR3 protein: CASSFGQGLNQPQHF; CDR3 DNA: TGTGCCAGTAGTTTCGGACAGGGCCTCAATCAGCCCCAGCATTTT
J gene: TRBJ2-5; D gene: TRBD1; V gene: TRBV7-2; CDR3 protein: CASSRTGGRETQYF; CDR3 DNA: TGTGCCAGCAGCCGTACAGGGGGGCGAGAGACCCAGTACTTC
J gene: TRBJ1-1; D gene: NA; V gene: TRBV27; CDR3 protein: CASSQGYYTEAFF; CDR3 DNA: TGTGCCAGCAGCCAGGGGTATTACACTGAAGCTTTCTTT
J gene: TRBJ2-7; D gene: TRBD2; V gene: TRBV6-1; CDR3 protein: CASILAATYEQYF; CDR3 DNA: TGTGCCAGCATTCTAGCGGCGACCTACGAGCAGTACTTC
J gene: TRBJ2-7; D gene: NA; V gene: TRBV7-9; CDR3 protein: CSSSWTAYEQYF; CDR3 DNA: TGTTCCAGCAGCTGGACAGCCTACGAGCAGTACTTC
J gene: TRBJ2-3; D gene: TRBD1; V gene: TRBV27; CDR3 protein: CASSLLIGKGGHTQYF; CDR3 DNA: TGTGCCAGCAGTTTATTAATAGGGAAAGGGGGCCATACGCAGTATTTT